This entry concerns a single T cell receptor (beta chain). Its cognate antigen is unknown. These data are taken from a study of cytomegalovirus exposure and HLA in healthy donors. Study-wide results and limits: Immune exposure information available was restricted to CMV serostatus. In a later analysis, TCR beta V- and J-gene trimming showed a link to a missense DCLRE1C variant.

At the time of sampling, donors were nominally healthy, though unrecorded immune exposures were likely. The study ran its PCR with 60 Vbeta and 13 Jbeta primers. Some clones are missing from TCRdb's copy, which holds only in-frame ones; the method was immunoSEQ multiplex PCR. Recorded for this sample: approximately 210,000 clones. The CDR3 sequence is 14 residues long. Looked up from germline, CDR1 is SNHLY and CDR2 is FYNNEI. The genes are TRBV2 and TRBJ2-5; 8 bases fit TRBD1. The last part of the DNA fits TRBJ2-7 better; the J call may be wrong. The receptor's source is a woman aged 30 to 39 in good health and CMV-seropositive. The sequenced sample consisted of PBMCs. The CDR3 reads CASLAGTGSYEQYF. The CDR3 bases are TGTGCCAGCCTTGCGGGGACAGGCTCCTACGAGCAGTACTTC.